The entry below describes one T cell receptor beta chain. The antigen remains undetermined. The CDR3 runs to 15 residues. V lost 5 bases and J lost 0, with 13 bases in between. CDR1 and CDR2 (germline): SGHVS, FQNEAQ. The data originate from a study of T cells after yellow fever vaccination. The study's findings and limits: There was a small share of clonotypes that showed up in both the CD4 and CD8 compartments. The booster response re-showed most primary clones: 95% to 96% CD4, 88% CD8.

Template switching with 5'RACE generated the TCR cDNA and added a universal primer site and UMIs. TCRdb re-called the 5' RACE reads with MiXCR, one entry per CDR3 protein. The sample carries approximately 600,000 distinct CDR3 sequences, around 12% recorded once. This receptor was obtained from a man younger than 45 who received the YFV17D yellow fever vaccine. The J gene is TRBJ2-5, the V gene TRBV7-8; possibly TRBD2 for D (6 bases). Material: PBMCs, obtained on the day of the yellow fever booster vaccination. CDR3 DNA sequence: TGTGCCAGCAGCAAAAGCGGGTTGTACCAAGAGACCCAGTACTTC. Its translation is CASSKSGLYQETQYF.